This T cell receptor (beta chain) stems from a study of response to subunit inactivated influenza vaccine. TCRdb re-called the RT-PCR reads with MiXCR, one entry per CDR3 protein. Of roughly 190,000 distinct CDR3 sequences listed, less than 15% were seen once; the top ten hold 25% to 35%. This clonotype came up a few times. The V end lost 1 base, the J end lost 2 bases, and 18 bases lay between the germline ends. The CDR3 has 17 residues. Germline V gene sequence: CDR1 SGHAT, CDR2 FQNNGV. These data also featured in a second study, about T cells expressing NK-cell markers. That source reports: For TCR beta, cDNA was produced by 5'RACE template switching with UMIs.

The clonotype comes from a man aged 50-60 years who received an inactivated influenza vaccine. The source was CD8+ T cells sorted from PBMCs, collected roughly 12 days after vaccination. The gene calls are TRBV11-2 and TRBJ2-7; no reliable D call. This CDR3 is CASSLGAAADVAYEQYF. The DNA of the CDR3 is TGTGCCAGCAGCTTAGGCGCAGCAGCAGACGTGGCCTACGAGCAGTACTTC.